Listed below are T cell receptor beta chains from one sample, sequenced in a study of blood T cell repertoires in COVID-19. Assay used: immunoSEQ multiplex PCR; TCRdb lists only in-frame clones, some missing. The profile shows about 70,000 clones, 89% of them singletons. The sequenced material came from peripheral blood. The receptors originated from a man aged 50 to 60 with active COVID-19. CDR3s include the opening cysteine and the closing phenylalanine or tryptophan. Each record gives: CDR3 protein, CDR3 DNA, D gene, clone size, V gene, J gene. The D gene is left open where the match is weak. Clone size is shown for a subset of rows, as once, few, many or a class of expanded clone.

CDR3aa: CASSSEGGSMNTEAFF
CDR3nt: TGCGCCAGCAGCTCGGAAGGGGGCTCCATGAACACTGAAGCTTTCTTT
d_gene: TRBD1
abundance: NA
v_gene: TRBV5-1
j_gene: TRBJ1-1

CDR3aa: CASSLTGLMGQYF
CDR3nt: TGTGCCAGCTCACTAACAGGCTTAATGGGGCAGTACTTC
d_gene: NA
abundance: NA
v_gene: TRBV18
j_gene: TRBJ2-7

CDR3aa: CASSSQVNNEKLFF
CDR3nt: TGTGCCAGTAGTTCACAGGTTAATAATGAAAAACTGTTTTTT
d_gene: NA
abundance: NA
v_gene: TRBV19
j_gene: TRBJ1-4

CDR3aa: CASSIRQGLATEAFF
CDR3nt: TGTGCCAGTAGTATCCGACAGGGATTAGCGACTGAAGCTTTCTTT
d_gene: TRBD1
abundance: NA
v_gene: TRBV19
j_gene: TRBJ1-1

CDR3aa: CASSSDYSSYNEQFF
CDR3nt: TGTGCCAGCAGCTCGGACTATTCCTCCTACAATGAGCAGTTCTTC
d_gene: NA
abundance: NA
v_gene: TRBV7-9
j_gene: TRBJ2-1

CDR3aa: CASSLGLAGVEQYF
CDR3nt: TGTGCCAGCAGCTTAGGGCTAGCGGGGGTCGAGCAGTACTTC
d_gene: TRBD2
abundance: NA
v_gene: TRBV5-6
j_gene: TRBJ2-7

CDR3aa: CASSHTDRSTNEKLFF
CDR3nt: TGCGCCAGCAGCCATACCGACAGATCAACTAATGAAAAACTGTTTTTT
d_gene: NA
abundance: NA
v_gene: TRBV4-1
j_gene: TRBJ1-4

CDR3aa: CASSLVGRAGYTF
CDR3nt: TGTGCCAGCAGCTTAGTTGGCAGGGCAGGCTACACCTTC
d_gene: NA
abundance: NA
v_gene: TRBV7-2
j_gene: TRBJ1-2

CDR3aa: CASSEAGEGSEKLFF
CDR3nt: TGCGCCAGCAGTGAAGCGGGGGAGGGTAGTGAAAAACTGTTTTTT
d_gene: NA
abundance: NA
v_gene: TRBV10-2
j_gene: TRBJ1-4

CDR3aa: CASSLAGRGSAQYF
CDR3nt: TGCGCCAGCAGCTTGGCCGGGAGGGGGTCGGCCCAGTACTTC
d_gene: TRBD2
abundance: NA
v_gene: TRBV5-1
j_gene: TRBJ2-5

CDR3aa: CASSLGAGQETQYF
CDR3nt: TGCGCCAGCAGCTTGGGAGCGGGCCAAGAGACCCAGTACTTC
d_gene: NA
abundance: NA
v_gene: TRBV5-1
j_gene: TRBJ2-5

CDR3aa: CSVEGGREETQYF
CDR3nt: TGCAGCGTTGAAGGGGGGCGGGAGGAGACCCAGTACTTC
d_gene: NA
abundance: once
v_gene: TRBV29-1
j_gene: TRBJ2-5

CDR3aa: CASSSQGHFSGNTIYF
CDR3nt: TGCGCCAGCAGCTCCCAGGGACATTTCTCTGGAAACACCATATATTTT
d_gene: NA
abundance: NA
v_gene: TRBV5-1
j_gene: TRBJ1-3

CDR3aa: CASYRDRENTEAFF
CDR3nt: TGTGCCAGCTACCGGGACAGGGAAAACACTGAAGCTTTCTTT
d_gene: TRBD1
abundance: NA
v_gene: TRBV18
j_gene: TRBJ1-1

CDR3aa: CSARLYNEQFF
CDR3nt: TGCAGTGCTAGACTCTACAATGAGCAGTTCTTC
d_gene: NA
abundance: NA
v_gene: TRBV20-1
j_gene: TRBJ2-1

CDR3aa: CASSLRGGGSANYGYTF
CDR3nt: TGTGCCAGCAGCCTGCGCGGAGGGGGCTCAGCTAACTATGGCTACACCTTC
d_gene: TRBD1
abundance: NA
v_gene: TRBV7-6
j_gene: TRBJ1-2

CDR3aa: CASSPGQGNEKLFF
CDR3nt: TGTGCCAGCTCACCGGGACAGGGTAATGAAAAACTGTTTTTT
d_gene: TRBD1
abundance: NA
v_gene: TRBV18
j_gene: TRBJ1-4

CDR3aa: CASSYSVGGTEAFF
CDR3nt: TGTGCCAGCAGTTACTCTGTCGGGGGCACTGAAGCTTTCTTT
d_gene: NA
abundance: NA
v_gene: TRBV6-6
j_gene: TRBJ1-1

CDR3aa: CSASSQGYSYEQYF
CDR3nt: TGCAGTGCTAGTTCTCAGGGTTACTCCTACGAGCAGTACTTC
d_gene: NA
abundance: NA
v_gene: TRBV20-1
j_gene: TRBJ2-7

CDR3aa: CASSPGATGELFF
CDR3nt: TGTGCCAGCTCACCGGGGGCCACCGGGGAGCTGTTTTTT
d_gene: NA
abundance: NA
v_gene: TRBV18
j_gene: TRBJ2-2

CDR3aa: CAISEDIGGGRDTQYF
CDR3nt: TGTGCCATCAGTGAGGACATAGGAGGAGGACGAGATACGCAGTATTTT
d_gene: NA
abundance: NA
v_gene: TRBV10-3
j_gene: TRBJ2-3

CDR3aa: CASSPLAGADTQYF
CDR3nt: TGTGCCAGCAGTCCGCTAGCGGGCGCCGATACGCAGTATTTT
d_gene: TRBD2
abundance: NA
v_gene: TRBV5-4
j_gene: TRBJ2-3

CDR3aa: CASSLEKPYEQYF
CDR3nt: TGCGCCAGCAGCTTGGAGAAGCCCTACGAGCAGTACTTC
d_gene: NA
abundance: NA
v_gene: TRBV5-1
j_gene: TRBJ2-7

CDR3aa: CASSAPAQGAYEQYF
CDR3nt: TGTGCCAGCAGCGCCCCGGCTCAGGGGGCCTACGAGCAGTACTTC
d_gene: TRBD1
abundance: NA
v_gene: TRBV7-6
j_gene: TRBJ2-7

CDR3aa: CASSITGMGTYGYTF
CDR3nt: TGTGCCAGTAGTATAACCGGGATGGGAACCTATGGCTACACCTTC
d_gene: NA
abundance: NA
v_gene: TRBV19
j_gene: TRBJ1-2

CDR3aa: CASSAGLGSVVGIQYF
CDR3nt: TGTGCCAGCAGTGCAGGTTTAGGTTCAGTAGTGGGCATTCAGTACTTC
d_gene: NA
abundance: NA
v_gene: TRBV2
j_gene: TRBJ2-4

CDR3aa: CASSRDSFSFTDTQYF
CDR3nt: TGTGCCAGTAGTAGGGACAGTTTCTCTTTCACAGATACGCAGTATTTT
d_gene: TRBD1
abundance: NA
v_gene: TRBV19
j_gene: TRBJ2-3

CDR3aa: CASSQDEGNTGELFF
CDR3nt: TGTGCCAGCAGCCAAGATGAGGGGAACACCGGGGAGCTGTTTTTT
d_gene: NA
abundance: NA
v_gene: TRBV4-2
j_gene: TRBJ2-2